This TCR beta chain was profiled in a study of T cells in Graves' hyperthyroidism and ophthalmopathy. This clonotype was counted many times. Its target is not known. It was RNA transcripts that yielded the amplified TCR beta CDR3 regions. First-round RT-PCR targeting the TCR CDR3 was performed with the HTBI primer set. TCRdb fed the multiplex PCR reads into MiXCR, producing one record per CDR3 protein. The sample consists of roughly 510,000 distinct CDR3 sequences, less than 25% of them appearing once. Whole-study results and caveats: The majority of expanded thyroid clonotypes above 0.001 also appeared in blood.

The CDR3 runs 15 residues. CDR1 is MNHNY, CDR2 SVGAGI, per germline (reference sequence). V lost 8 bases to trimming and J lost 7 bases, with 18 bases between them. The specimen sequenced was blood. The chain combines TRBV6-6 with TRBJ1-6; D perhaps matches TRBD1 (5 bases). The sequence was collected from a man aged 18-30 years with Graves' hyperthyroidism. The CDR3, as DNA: TGTGCCAGCCGGGACGAAGGGTGGGGGAATTCACCCCTCCACTTT. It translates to CASRDEGWGNSPLHF.